What follows describes a single T cell receptor beta chain. Data came from immunoSEQ multiplex PCR; TCRdb stores just in-frame clones and leaves some out. Of tens of thousands of clones in the sample, roughly 91% were seen once. This entry is derived from a study of T cell changes during pregnancy in multiple sclerosis. Trimming removed 5 bases from V and 3 bases from J, with 11 bases in between. CDR1 is MNHNS and CDR2 is SASEGT in the germline V gene. The CDR3 covers 13 residues. The sequence came from a female donor in good health, enrolled as a control in a pregnancy study. Sequences were derived from peripheral blood, sampled in the third trimester of pregnancy. The V call is TRBV6-1, the J call TRBJ2-7; no clear D. The CDR3 DNA sequence: TGTGCCAGCAGTTTCACAGCCTTCTACGAGCAGTACTTC. It yields the protein CASSFTAFYEQYF.